This entry describes one T cell receptor beta chain. This record belongs to a study of shared clonotypes between healthy human individuals. V was pared by 3 bases and J by 5 bases, with 18 bases between. The CDR3 is 16 residues long. From germline, CDR1 is KGHSH and CDR2 LQKENI. A deep-level run was used for the assay. Sequencing was performed with immunoSEQ multiplex PCR; in TCRdb, only in-frame clones are kept and a portion is missing. This repertoire shows over 2 million clones, 85% to 95% found once; its top ten account for more than 0.35%. The sequence derives from a man in his late teens or twenties in good health. Some clones in this sample may be carry-over from other donors' samples. Source material: naive CD4+ T cells from PBMCs. As to subset: CD45RA+ positively selected. The chain employs TRBV18 and TRBJ2-3; D remains ambiguous. The CDR3 DNA reads as TGTGCCAGCTCACCGAACGCCGGTACGGTCGGAGATACGCAGTATTTT. Translation: CASSPNAGTVGDTQYF.